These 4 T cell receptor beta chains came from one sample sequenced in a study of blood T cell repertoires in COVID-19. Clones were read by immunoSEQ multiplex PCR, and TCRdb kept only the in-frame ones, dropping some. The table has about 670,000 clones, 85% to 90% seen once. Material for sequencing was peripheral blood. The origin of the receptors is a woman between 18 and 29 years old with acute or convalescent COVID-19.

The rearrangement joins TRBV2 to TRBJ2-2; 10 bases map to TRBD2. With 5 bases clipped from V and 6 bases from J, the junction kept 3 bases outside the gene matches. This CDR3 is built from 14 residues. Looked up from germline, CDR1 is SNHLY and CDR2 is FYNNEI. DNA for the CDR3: TGTGCCAGCAGTCTAGCGGGGGCCGCCGGGGAGCTGTTTTTT. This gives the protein CASSLAGAAGELFF.

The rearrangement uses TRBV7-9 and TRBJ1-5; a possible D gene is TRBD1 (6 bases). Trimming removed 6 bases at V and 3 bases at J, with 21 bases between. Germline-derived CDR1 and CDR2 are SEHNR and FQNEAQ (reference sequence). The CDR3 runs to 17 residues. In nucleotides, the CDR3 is TGTGCCAGCAGTCCTAAGGGGCAGGGGAGAGACAATCAGCCCCAGCATTTT. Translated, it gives CASSPKGQGRDNQPQHF.

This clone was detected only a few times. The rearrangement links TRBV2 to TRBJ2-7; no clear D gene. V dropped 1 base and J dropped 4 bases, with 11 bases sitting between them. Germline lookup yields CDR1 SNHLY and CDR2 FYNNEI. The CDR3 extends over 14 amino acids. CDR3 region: CASSEGALLYEQYF. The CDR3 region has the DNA TGTGCCAGCAGTGAAGGTGCGCTACTTTACGAGCAGTACTTC.

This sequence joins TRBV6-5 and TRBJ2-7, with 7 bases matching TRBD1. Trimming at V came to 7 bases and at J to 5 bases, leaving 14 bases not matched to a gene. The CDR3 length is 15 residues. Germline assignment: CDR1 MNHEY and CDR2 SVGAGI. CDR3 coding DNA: TGTGCCAGCACCTCAGGGTGGGGACAGAGCGACGAGCAGTACTTC. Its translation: CASTSGWGQSDEQYF.